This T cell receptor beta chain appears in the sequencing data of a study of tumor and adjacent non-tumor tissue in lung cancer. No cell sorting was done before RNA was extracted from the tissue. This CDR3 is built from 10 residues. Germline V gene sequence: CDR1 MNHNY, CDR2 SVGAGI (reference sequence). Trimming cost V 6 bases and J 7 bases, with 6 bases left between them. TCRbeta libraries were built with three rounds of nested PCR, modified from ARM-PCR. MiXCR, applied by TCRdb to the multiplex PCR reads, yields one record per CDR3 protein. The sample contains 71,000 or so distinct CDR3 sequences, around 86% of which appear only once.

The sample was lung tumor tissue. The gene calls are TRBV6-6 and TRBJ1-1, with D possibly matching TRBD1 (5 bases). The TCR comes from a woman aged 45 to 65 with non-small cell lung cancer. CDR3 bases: TGTGCCAGCAGAGACAGTGAAGCTTTCTTT. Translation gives CASRDSEAFF.